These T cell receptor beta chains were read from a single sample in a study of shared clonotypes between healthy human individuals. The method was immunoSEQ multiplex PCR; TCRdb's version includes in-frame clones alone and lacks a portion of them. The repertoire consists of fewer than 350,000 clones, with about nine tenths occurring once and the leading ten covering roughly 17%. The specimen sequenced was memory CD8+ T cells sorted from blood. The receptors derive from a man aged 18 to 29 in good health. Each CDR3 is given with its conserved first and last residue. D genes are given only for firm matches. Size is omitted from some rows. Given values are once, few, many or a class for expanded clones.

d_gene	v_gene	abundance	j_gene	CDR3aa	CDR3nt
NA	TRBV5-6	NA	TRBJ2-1	CASSRSNYNEQFF	TGTGCCAGCAGCCGGAGCAATTACAATGAGCAGTTCTTC
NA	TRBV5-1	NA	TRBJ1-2	CASSLGRVDYGYTF	TGCGCCAGCAGCCTGGGCAGGGTGGACTATGGCTACACCTTC
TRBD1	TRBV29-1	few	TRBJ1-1	CSVQDRGQYYTEAFF	TGCAGCGTTCAAGACAGGGGGCAGTACTACACTGAAGCTTTCTTT
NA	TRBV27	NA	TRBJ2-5	CASRPLGLQETQYF	TGTGCCAGCAGGCCTCTTGGGTTACAAGAGACCCAGTACTTC
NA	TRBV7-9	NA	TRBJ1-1	CASTSTSGNTEAFF	TGTGCCAGCACTTCAACCTCAGGGAACACTGAAGCTTTCTTT
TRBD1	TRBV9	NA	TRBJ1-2	CASRRQGQEGGYTF	TGTGCCAGCAGGAGACAGGGGCAAGAAGGTGGCTACACCTTC
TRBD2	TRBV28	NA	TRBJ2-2	CASTPGLASSGELFF	TGTGCCAGCACCCCGGGACTAGCGTCTTCCGGGGAGCTGTTTTTT
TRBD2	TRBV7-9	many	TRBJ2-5	CASSLEGGGRAEETQYF	TGTGCCAGCAGCTTAGAAGGTGGCGGGAGGGCGGAAGAGACCCAGTACTTC
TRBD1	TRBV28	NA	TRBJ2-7	CASSLSAGGNEQYF	TGTGCCAGCAGTTTATCGGCAGGGGGCAACGAGCAGTACTTC
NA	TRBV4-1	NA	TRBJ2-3	CASSQVGTDTQYF	TGCGCCAGCAGCCAAGTGGGAACAGATACGCAGTATTTT
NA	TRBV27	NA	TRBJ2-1	CASSLLAQGHEQFF	TGTGCCAGCAGTTTATTGGCGCAGGGGCATGAGCAGTTCTTC
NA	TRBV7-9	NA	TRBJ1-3	CASSLVSPSGNTIYF	TGTGCCAGCAGCTTAGTGTCACCCTCTGGAAACACCATATATTTT
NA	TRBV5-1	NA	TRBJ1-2	CASSRTRRNYYGYTF	TGCGCCAGCAGCCGGACGAGACGTAATTACTATGGCTACACCTTC
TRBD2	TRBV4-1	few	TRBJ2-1	CASSQDPAGVGNEQFF	TGCGCCAGCAGCCAAGATCCAGCGGGAGTGGGGAATGAGCAGTTCTTC
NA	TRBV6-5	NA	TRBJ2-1	CASSTASYNEQFF	TGTGCCAGCAGTACAGCTTCCTACAATGAGCAGTTCTTC
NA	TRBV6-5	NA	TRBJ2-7	CASSYSWGEGYEQYF	TGTGCCAGCAGTTACTCTTGGGGGGAAGGTTACGAGCAGTACTTC
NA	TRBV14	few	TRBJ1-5	CASSPHSNQPQHF	TGTGCCAGCAGCCCCCACAGCAATCAGCCCCAGCATTTT
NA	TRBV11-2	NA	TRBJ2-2	CASSTGPLSLPGELFF	TGTGCCAGCAGCACCGGACCCTTAAGTTTGCCCGGGGAGCTGTTTTTT
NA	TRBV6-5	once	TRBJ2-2	CASSYSKRLYTGELFF	TGTGCCAGCAGTTACTCGAAGCGGCTATACACCGGGGAGCTGTTTTTT
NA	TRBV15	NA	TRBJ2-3	CATSNMLEEGTDTQYF	TGTGCCACCAGCAACATGTTGGAGGAGGGCACAGATACGCAGTATTTT
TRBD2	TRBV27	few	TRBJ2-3	CASREYWTSGSARTDTQYF	TGTGCCAGCAGGGAGTATTGGACTAGCGGGAGTGCGAGGACAGATACGCAGTATTTT
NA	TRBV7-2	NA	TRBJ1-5	CASSLDRPPQHF	TGTGCCAGCAGCTTGGACCGCCCGCCCCAGCATTTT
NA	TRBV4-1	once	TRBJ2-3	CASSQEYSTDTQYF	TGCGCCAGCAGCCAAGAGTATAGCACAGATACGCAGTATTTT
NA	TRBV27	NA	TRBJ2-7	CASSFRLSGYEQYF	TGTGCCAGCAGTTTCCGACTTAGCGGCTACGAGCAGTACTTC
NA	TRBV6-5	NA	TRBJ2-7	CASSWLESYEQYF	TGTGCCAGCAGTTGGCTCGAATCCTACGAGCAGTACTTC
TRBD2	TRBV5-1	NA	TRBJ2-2	CASSLGRAGIGVTGELFF	TGCGCCAGCAGCCTTGGTCGAGCGGGAATCGGCGTCACCGGGGAGCTGTTTTTT
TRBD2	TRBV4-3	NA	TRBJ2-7	CASSQEEGGLADYEQYF	TGCGCCAGCAGCCAAGAAGAGGGGGGACTAGCGGACTACGAGCAGTACTTC
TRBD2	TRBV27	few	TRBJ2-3	CASSLIWSSGSTDTQYF	TGTGCCAGCAGTTTAATCTGGTCTAGCGGAAGCACAGATACGCAGTATTTT
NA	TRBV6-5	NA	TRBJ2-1	CASSSGLEQFF	TGTGCCAGCAGTTCGGGGCTTGAGCAGTTCTTC
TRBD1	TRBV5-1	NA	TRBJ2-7	CASSWDRGPYEQYF	TGCGCCAGCAGCTGGGACAGGGGCCCCTACGAGCAGTACTTC
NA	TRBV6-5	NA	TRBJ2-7	CASSYHRLYEQYF	TGTGCCAGCAGTTACCACAGGCTCTACGAGCAGTACTTC
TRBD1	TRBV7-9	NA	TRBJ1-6	CASSRQGDYNSPLHF	TGTGCCAGCAGCCGACAGGGGGACTATAATTCACCCCTCCACTTT
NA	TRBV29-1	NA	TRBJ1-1	CSVEDGQQGWTEAFF	TGCAGCGTTGAAGACGGTCAACAGGGTTGGACTGAAGCTTTCTTT
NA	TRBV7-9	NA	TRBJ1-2	CASSLGGTRKLYGYTF	TGTGCCAGCAGCCTGGGAGGGACAAGGAAACTATATGGCTACACCTTC
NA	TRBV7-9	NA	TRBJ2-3	CASSDRTDTQYF	TGTGCCAGCAGCGACCGCACAGATACGCAGTATTTT
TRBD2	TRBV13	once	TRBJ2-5	CASSSPISGNQETQYF	TGTGCCAGCAGTTCTCCGATTAGCGGGAACCAAGAGACCCAGTACTTC
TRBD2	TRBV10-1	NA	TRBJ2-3	CASSESRLAGVQGDTQYF	TGCGCCAGCAGTGAGTCCCGGCTAGCGGGGGTGCAGGGAGATACGCAGTATTTT
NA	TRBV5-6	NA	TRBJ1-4	CASSLGGPNEKLFF	TGTGCCAGCAGCTTGGGTGGTCCTAACGAAAAACTGTTTTTT
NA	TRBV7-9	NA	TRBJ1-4	CASSPNNDEKLFF	TGTGCCAGCAGCCCGAATAACGATGAAAAACTGTTTTTT
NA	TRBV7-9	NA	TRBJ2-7	CASSLWTDEQYF	TGTGCCAGCAGCTTATGGACCGACGAGCAGTACTTC
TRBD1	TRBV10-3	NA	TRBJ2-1	CAITQRTDRVYNEQFF	TGTGCCATCACCCAGAGGACGGACAGGGTGTACAATGAGCAGTTCTTC
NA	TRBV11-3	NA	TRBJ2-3	CASSLELLDTQYF	TGTGCCAGCAGCTTAGAGCTATTGGATACGCAGTATTTT
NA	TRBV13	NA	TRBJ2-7	CASSFADDEQYF	TGTGCCAGCAGCTTTGCCGACGACGAGCAGTACTTC
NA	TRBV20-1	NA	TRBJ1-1	CSARGGEAFF	TGCAGTGCTAGGGGAGGGGAAGCTTTCTTT
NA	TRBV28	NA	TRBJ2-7	CASSFAQSYEQYF	TGTGCCAGCAGTTTCGCACAGAGCTACGAGCAGTACTTC
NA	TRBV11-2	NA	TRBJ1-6	CASSLMMVGGNSPLHF	TGTGCCAGCAGCTTGATGATGGTGGGGGGGAATTCACCCCTCCACTTT
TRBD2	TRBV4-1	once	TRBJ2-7	CASSLGTSGGHYEQYF	TGCGCCAGCAGCCTCGGGACTAGCGGGGGACACTACGAGCAGTACTTC
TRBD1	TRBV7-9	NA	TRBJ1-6	CASSHRDRGLGSPLHF	TGTGCCAGCAGCCACCGGGACAGGGGCCTCGGTTCACCCCTCCACTTT
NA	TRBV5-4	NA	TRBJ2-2	CASRSRRDTGELFF	TGTGCCAGCAGATCTCGCCGGGACACCGGGGAGCTGTTTTTT
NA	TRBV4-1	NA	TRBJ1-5	CASSWGVGSQPQHF	TGCGCCAGCAGCTGGGGGGTGGGTTCTCAGCCCCAGCATTTT
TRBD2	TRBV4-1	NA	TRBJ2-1	CASSQEPSGIYNEQFF	TGCGCCAGCAGCCAAGAACCTAGCGGGATATACAATGAGCAGTTCTTC
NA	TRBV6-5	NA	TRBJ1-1	CASTTFGENTEAFF	TGTGCCAGCACTACGTTCGGGGAGAACACTGAAGCTTTCTTT
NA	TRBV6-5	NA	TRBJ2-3	CASRDDPGSADTQYF	TGTGCCAGCCGGGACGATCCAGGGTCAGCAGATACGCAGTATTTT
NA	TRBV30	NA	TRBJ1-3	CAWSHTLLEGNTIYF	TGTGCCTGGAGCCACACCCTTTTGGAAGGAAACACCATATATTTT
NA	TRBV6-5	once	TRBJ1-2	CASSPDTFGYTF	TGTGCCAGCAGTCCGGACACTTTTGGCTACACCTTC
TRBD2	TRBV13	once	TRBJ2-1	CASSIPADGRVYNEQFF	TGTGCCAGCAGCATCCCGGCGGATGGGAGGGTCTACAATGAGCAGTTCTTC
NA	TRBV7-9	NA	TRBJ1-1	CASSPRTGTEAFF	TGTGCCAGCAGCCCTAGGACGGGCACTGAAGCTTTCTTT
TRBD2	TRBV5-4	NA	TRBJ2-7	CASSSASGGFDEQYF	TGTGCCAGCAGCTCGGCTAGCGGGGGGTTCGACGAGCAGTACTTC
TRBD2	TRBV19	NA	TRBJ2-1	CASTSGLGYNEQFF	TGTGCCAGTACCTCTGGACTAGGCTACAATGAGCAGTTCTTC